The 17 T cell receptor beta chains listed next were all sequenced from one sample in a study of metastatic and nonmetastatic thyroid tumors. The entire patient cohort was treatment-naive prior to thyroid surgery. TCRdb reanalyzed the PCR reads with MiXCR. The data show 7,700 or so clones, with 25% to 30% seen just once and roughly 27% held by the top ten. The sample taken for sequencing was adjacent normal tissue. All receptors derive from a male donor with papillary thyroid cancer or a benign thyroid nodule (not recorded which). Some clones in this sample may be carry-over from other donors' samples.

The rearrangement joins TRBV20-1 to TRBJ2-7; TRBD1 matches at 7 bases. Germline V gene lookup returns CDR1 DFQATT and CDR2 SNEGSKA (reference sequence). Trimming cost V 3 bases and J 6 bases; bases outside gene matches: 17. The CDR3 extends over 16 amino acids. Here the CDR3 reads CSARGAERGRLGEQYF. CDR3 in DNA: TGCAGTGCTAGGGGGGCCGAGAGGGGGCGACTGGGCGAGCAGTACTTC.

This clone is deemed medium-sized. The CDR3 DNA sequence: TGTGCCACCAGTGATCCGAGACAGAATAATGAAAAACTGTTTTTT. It specifies CATSDPRQNNEKLFF. V gene TRBV24-1 combines with J gene TRBJ1-4; TRBD1 might be the D (5 bases). Between the trimmed V and J ends, which lost 3 bases and 4 bases, there was a span of 11 bases. Germline-derived CDR1 and CDR2 are KGHDR and SFDVKD. The CDR3 totals 15 residues.

This chain uses TRBV6-2 or TRBV6-3 with TRBJ2-1; unclear D gene. The ends were cut back, 3 bases at V and 5 bases at J, with 8 bases in the middle. Germline CDR1 reads MNHEY; CDR2 reads SVGEGT. The CDR3 is 13 residues long. The CDR3 DNA follows: TGTGCCAGCAGTTATTTTCTCAACAATGAGCAGTTCTTC. Its translation is CASSYFLNNEQFF.

The table lists this clone with many counts. The rearrangement joins TRBV27 to TRBJ2-7, with D perhaps being TRBD1 or TRBD2 (6 bases each). Germline CDR1 MNHEY, CDR2 SMNVEV (reference sequence). This CDR3 is built from 15 residues. V shed 2 bases and J shed 3 bases, with 14 bases lying between them. The CDR3 bases are TGTGCCAGCAGTTTAGGCGGGACATGGGACTACGAGCAGTACTTC. Its translation is CASSLGGTWDYEQYF.

This clone was detected a few times. This sequence joins TRBV6-1 and TRBJ2-1, with 10 positions matching TRBD2. Germline CDR1 reads MNHNS; CDR2 reads SASEGT. Germline trimming cut 6 bases from V and 8 bases from J; bases unmatched to any gene: 7. This CDR3 comprises 14 residues. The CDR3 DNA sequence: TGTGCCAGCAGGAAAGCGGGAGGGAGCTATGAGCAGTTCTTC. Encoded protein: CASRKAGGSYEQFF.

A few counts support this clone. V usage is TRBV20-1 and J usage is TRBJ2-7; 10 bases fit TRBD1. There are 14 residues in the CDR3. V shed 2 bases and J 5 bases; nucleotides not matched to a gene: 6. The germline V gene encodes CDR1 DFQATT and CDR2 SNEGSKA (reference sequence). The CDR3 coding sequence is TGCAGTGCTAGACAAGGGACAGGGGTTAACGAGCAGTACTTC. It specifies CSARQGTGVNEQYF.

This clone is categorized as medium-sized. The rearrangement links TRBV14 to TRBJ2-7, with D possibly being TRBD1 (5 bases). CDR3 size: 14 residues. Per the germline V gene, CDR1 is SGHDN and CDR2 is FVKESK. Trimming removed 4 bases from V and 3 bases from J, with 13 bases in between. The CDR3 sequence: CASSPLKGIYEQYF. The CDR3 coding sequence is TGTGCCAGCAGCCCCCTCAAGGGGATCTACGAGCAGTACTTC.

The V call is TRBV20-1, the J call TRBJ1-2, with unresolved D. The CDR3 sequence is 12 residues long. The V end lost 3 bases, the J end lost 3 bases, and 8 bases lay between the germline ends. CDR1 is DFQATT and CDR2 is SNEGSKA in the germline V gene (reference sequence). CDR3 loop: CSASHGDYGYTF. The CDR3 nucleotides read TGCAGTGCTAGTCACGGGGACTATGGCTACACCTTC.

CDR3 DNA: TGCGCCAGCAGCTTGGAATGGGGGATGGAAGCTTTCTTT. This codes for CASSLEWGMEAFF. The chain employs TRBV5-1 and TRBJ1-1; maybe TRBD1 (5 bases). This CDR3 is built from 13 residues. The ends were cut back, 0 bases at V and 8 bases at J, with 11 bases in the middle. The germline gives CDR1 SGHRS, CDR2 YFSETQ.

To note about this clone: Germline is not matched at one junction end, which may reflect a read error. The chain has TRBV7-2 and TRBJ2-7; 10 bases agree with TRBD2. The CDR3 spans 15 residues. Germline lookup yields CDR1 SGHTA and CDR2 FQGNSA. The CDR3 loop is CVSRGGLAWGYEQYF. The DNA of the CDR3 is TGTGTCAGCAGGGGGGGACTAGCGTGGGGCTACGAGCAGTACTTC.

The genes are TRBV9 and TRBJ2-2; D gene unclear. V lost 8 bases to trimming and J lost 1 base, with 15 bases between them. Germline V lookup: CDR1 SGDLS, CDR2 YYNGEE. This CDR3 contains 15 residues. CDR3: CASSLGGLNTGELFF. The CDR3 coding sequence is TGTGCCAGTAGTCTCGGCGGTTTGAACACCGGGGAGCTGTTTTTT.

This chain connects TRBV4-1 to TRBJ2-5, with 12 bases lining up with TRBD2. Germline V gene data show CDR1 as MGHRA and CDR2 as YSYEKL. Unmatched junction bases numbered 11, after V lost 1 base and J lost 5 bases. The CDR3 runs to 18 residues. CDR3 in amino acids: CASSQGLAGVLSGETQYF. In nucleotides, the CDR3 is TGCGCCAGCAGCCAAGGACTAGCGGGAGTATTAAGTGGGGAGACCCAGTACTTC.

The chain carries TRBV20-1 and TRBJ2-7; TRBD2 agrees at 10 bases. The CDR3 extends over 14 amino acids. V lost 1 base to trimming and J lost 3 bases; unmatched junction nucleotides: 3. Germline V CDR1 and CDR2: DFQATT, SNEGSKA (reference sequence). As DNA, the CDR3 is TGCAGTGCTAGAGTGACTAGCGGGCTCTACGAGCAGTACTTC. This encodes CSARVTSGLYEQYF.

The chain has TRBV7-2 and TRBJ2-3; either TRBD1 or TRBD2 may fit D (5 bases each). Germline V lookup: CDR1 SGHTA, CDR2 FQGNSA. The CDR3 contains 13 residues. V lost 5 bases to trimming and J lost 11 bases, with 17 bases between them. For the CDR3, the DNA is TGTGCCAGCAGCCTTAATCCGGGACGACAGCAGTATTTT. Protein product: CASSLNPGRQQYF.

This clone is medium-sized within its sample. This specimen includes other DNA sequences encoding the same CDR3. The genes are TRBV2 and TRBJ1-1; tentatively, D is TRBD1 (5 bases). The CDR3 spans 13 residues. Trimming removed 6 bases from V and 1 base from J, with 9 bases in between. Germline loops: CDR1 SNHLY, CDR2 FYNNEI. The DNA for the CDR3 is TGTGCCAGCAGCGGGAGGGGGAACACTGAAGCTTTCTTT. It translates to CASSGRGNTEAFF.

The chain employs TRBV13 and TRBJ1-1; D is ambiguous. Between the trimmed V and J ends, which lost 8 bases and 1 base, there was a span of 11 bases. There are 13 residues in the CDR3. Germline lookup yields CDR1 PRHDT and CDR2 FYEKMQ (reference sequence). CDR3 in amino acids: CASDRRGNTEAFF. The CDR3 DNA reads as TGTGCCAGCGATAGAAGAGGGAACACTGAAGCTTTCTTT. Filled out from reference TRBV13 and TRBJ1-1, the complete variable domain reads AAGVIQSPRHLIKEKRETATLKCYPIPRHDTVYWYQQGPGQDPQFLISFYEKMQSDKGSIPDRFSAQQFSDYHSELNMSSLELGDSALYFCASDRRGNTEAFFGQGTRLTVV.

This clone has more than one count but fewer than ten. V usage is TRBV12-3 or TRBV12-4 and J usage is TRBJ1-1, with 9 bases fitting TRBD1. The CDR3 runs 14 residues. V lost 6 bases to trimming and J lost 6 bases; unmatched junction nucleotides: 8. Here the CDR3 reads CASRGQGRWSEAFF. The CDR3 nucleotides are TGTGCCAGCAGAGGACAGGGGCGCTGGTCTGAAGCTTTCTTT.